Below, 22 T cell receptor beta chains from the same sample are listed, as sequenced in a study of blood T cell repertoires in COVID-19 (dated by TCRdb to 2018 to 2021). The method behind the library was the immunoSEQ multiplex PCR assay. In TCRdb, the immuneACCESS table is reduced to in-frame sequences with V and J assigned. These tables do not hold every clone; where another copy was compared, an unresolved V gene accounts for under half, and the others remain unexplained. This sample has 100,000 to 120,000 clones in its table, and around 81% of those were observed once. Over 35% of the sample lies in the top ten. Input material: peripheral blood. Receptor source: a man older than 75 with acute or convalescent COVID-19.

V gene TRBV11-2 combines with J gene TRBJ1-1, with TRBD1 matching 9 bases. The ends lost 5 bases at V and 7 bases at J; junction bases unmatched: 11. Germline values: CDR1 SGHAT, CDR2 FQNNGV. This CDR3 comprises 15 residues. The CDR3 DNA sequence: TGTGCCAGCAGCCCACTGGGACAGGGAAAATTTGAAGCTTTCTTT. It translates to CASSPLGQGKFEAFF.

V is TRBV19 and J is TRBJ2-2; TRBD1 aligns across 7 bases. CDR1 LNHDA and CDR2 SQIVND come from the germline V gene (reference sequence). CDR3 length: 15 residues. V shed 4 bases and J 4 bases; nucleotides not matched to a gene: 6. The CDR3 DNA is TGTGCCAGTAGTACCGGGACAGACGGCACCGGGGAGCTGTTTTTT. Amino acid sequence: CASSTGTDGTGELFF.

This chain uses TRBV7-2 with TRBJ2-7; D is ambiguous. Germline values: CDR1 SGHTA, CDR2 FQGNSA. Trimming pared 0 bases from V and 4 bases from J, leaving 7 bases between. The CDR3 contains 13 residues. CDR3 protein: CASSLAQRYEQYF. CDR3 sequence (DNA): TGTGCCAGCAGCTTAGCACAGAGATACGAGCAGTACTTC.

This clone has a handful of counts. The chain links TRBV5-1 to TRBJ2-7, with 11 bases identical to TRBD2. Germline assignment: CDR1 SGHRS and CDR2 YFSETQ. V lost 5 bases and J lost 3; bases outside the gene matches: 7. CDR3 length equals 15 residues. In DNA, the CDR3 is TGCGCCAGCAGGCCCGGGACTAGCGGAATCTACGAGCAGTACTTC. Its translation: CASRPGTSGIYEQYF.

The V and J genes are TRBV7-2 and TRBJ2-3; D perhaps matches TRBD2 (7 bases). The germline V and J ends were trimmed by 1 base and 4 bases, with 9 bases remaining between them. The CDR3 runs to 14 residues. Germline V gene sequence: CDR1 SGHTA, CDR2 FQGNSA. The CDR3 DNA follows: TGTGCCAGCAGCTTAGGGGGGGGGCCAGATACGCAGTATTTT. Translated: CASSLGGGPDTQYF.

The V call is TRBV6-4, the J call TRBJ2-7; 7 positions agree with TRBD1. Germline lookup yields CDR1 MRHNA and CDR2 SNTAGT. V dropped 6 bases and J dropped 6; count of bases not matched to a gene: 17. This CDR3 comprises 16 residues. CDR3 sequence: CASSAPGRQGRAEQYF. The CDR3 region has the DNA TGTGCCAGCAGCGCCCCGGGGAGACAGGGTAGGGCCGAGCAGTACTTC.

Notes on this clone: The limits of the CDR3 on the DNA are not certain, so only TCRdb's listed CDR3 is given. V usage is TRBV5-1 and J usage is TRBJ1-1; the table calls TRBD1, which could not be checked here. Germline loops: CDR1 SGHRS, CDR2 YFSETQ. From its first to its last residue, the CDR3 has 23 amino acids. The CDR3 sequence: CASSPGDRGYTEAFFVGYTEAFF.

The gene calls are TRBV5-4 and TRBJ2-2; 9 bases are shared with TRBD2. Germline V gene data show CDR1 as SGHNT and CDR2 as YYREEE (reference sequence). V was clipped by 1 base and J by 7 bases; unmatched bases: 5. This CDR3 contains 15 residues. The CDR3 nucleotides read TGTGCCAGCAGCTTGAAGCGGGAGGATAGCGGGGAGCTGTTTTTT. It yields the protein CASSLKREDSGELFF.

There are a few counts of this clone. The chain combines TRBV25-1 with TRBJ2-3; 7 bases fit TRBD2. The CDR3 loop spans 14 amino acids. After removal of 8 bases from V and 0 bases from J, the junction contained 5 bases not matched to a gene. The germline V gene has CDR1 MGHDK and CDR2 SYGVNS. The CDR3 coding sequence is TGTGCCAGCTCTCTAGCGGCTAGCACAGATACGCAGTATTTT. Translating it yields CASSLAASTDTQYF.

This rearrangement joins TRBV19 to TRBJ2-1; D is possibly TRBD1 (6 bases). Trimming stripped 3 bases from V and 7 bases from J, with 10 bases between. The CDR3 covers 13 residues. The germline CDR1 and CDR2 sequences are LNHDA and SQIVND (reference sequence). The CDR3 coding sequence is TGTGCCAGTAGTATGGCCCAGGGGAATGAGCAGTTCTTC. It yields the protein CASSMAQGNEQFF.

V usage is TRBV11-2 and J usage is TRBJ2-3; TRBD2 agrees at 7 bases. Trimming cost V 5 bases and J 0 bases; bases outside gene matches: 5. The CDR3 spans 15 residues. Germline-derived CDR1 and CDR2 are SGHAT and FQNNGV. This chain's CDR3 is CASSHSAGSTDTQYF. CDR3 DNA sequence: TGTGCCAGCAGCCACTCAGCGGGGAGCACAGATACGCAGTATTTT.

Here the CDR3 DNA reads TGTGCCAGCAGTTTATTAAAGACTAGTAAGAATGAGCAGTTCTTC. It codes for CASSLLKTSKNEQFF. V usage is TRBV28 and J usage is TRBJ2-1; D is perhaps TRBD2 (6 bases). CDR1 is MDHEN, CDR2 SYDVKM, per germline. V lost 1 base and J lost 7, with 14 bases in between. The CDR3 length is 15 residues.

V gene TRBV28 combines with J gene TRBJ2-5, with 7 bases that match TRBD2. Germline V gives CDR1 MDHEN, CDR2 SYDVKM. J was trimmed by 4 bases and V by 4 bases; bases with no gene match: 0. This CDR3 is built from 12 residues. The CDR3 region is CASSWGGETQYF. The DNA for the CDR3 is TGTGCCAGCAGTTGGGGGGGAGAGACCCAGTACTTC.

The rearrangement uses TRBV29-1 and TRBJ2-1; TRBD1 matches at 7 bases. CDR1 SQVTM and CDR2 ANQGSEA come from the germline V gene. V gave up 3 bases and J gave up 4 bases; unmatched junction bases: 9. The length of the CDR3 is 15 residues. The CDR3 region is CSVEGTDGSYNEQFF. In DNA form, the CDR3 reads TGCAGCGTTGAGGGGACAGACGGTTCTTACAATGAGCAGTTCTTC.

The chain is built from TRBV9 and TRBJ2-7, with D maybe TRBD2 (6 bases). This CDR3 has 15 amino acids. Looked up from germline, CDR1 is SGDLS and CDR2 is YYNGEE. V was pared by 0 bases and J by 5 bases, with 15 bases between. CDR3 DNA sequence: TGTGCCAGCAGCGTAGCACCCAGCGGGCGGAACGAGCAGTACTTC. Its protein is CASSVAPSGRNEQYF. Together with reference TRBV9 and TRBJ2-7, the CDR3 gives the full variable domain: DSGVTQTPKHLITATGQRVTLRCSPRSGDLSVYWYQQSLDQGLQFLIQYYNGEERAKGNILERFSAQQFPDLHSELNLSSLELGDSALYFCASSVAPSGRNEQYFGPGTRLTVT.

The J gene is TRBJ2-2, the V gene TRBV28, with D maybe TRBD2 (6 bases). V lost 4 bases and J lost 8, with 20 bases in between. The CDR3 runs to 16 residues. Germline V gene sequence: CDR1 MDHEN, CDR2 SYDVKM. This CDR3 is CASSSIRDSPVGELFF. For the CDR3, the DNA is TGTGCCAGCAGTTCGATCCGGGACTCGCCAGTAGGGGAGCTGTTTTTT.

V is TRBV28 and J is TRBJ2-6; 10 nucleotides agree with TRBD1. V lost 4 bases and J lost 0; bases outside the gene matches: 3. Per the germline V gene, CDR1 is MDHEN and CDR2 is SYDVKM. The CDR3 is 17 residues long. The CDR3: CASSSGTGASGANVLTF. The CDR3 DNA follows: TGTGCCAGCAGTTCCGGGACAGGGGCCTCTGGGGCCAACGTCCTGACTTTC.

The rearrangement links TRBV18 to TRBJ1-1; D is perhaps TRBD1 (6 bases). The germline V gene has CDR1 KGHSH and CDR2 LQKENI. CDR3 length: 12 residues. V was pared by 3 bases and J by 10 bases, with 12 bases between. CDR3 residues: CASSPLTGLAFF. The DNA of the CDR3 is TGTGCCAGCTCACCCCTAACAGGGTTAGCTTTCTTT.

V and J are TRBV5-1 and TRBJ1-6; 9 nucleotides agree with TRBD1. The germline gives CDR1 SGHRS, CDR2 YFSETQ. J lost 8 bases, V lost 4 bases, and 7 bases had no gene match. The CDR3 spans 15 residues. CDR3 sequence (DNA): TGCGCCAGCAGCCTCCGGACAGGGGAGTATTCACCCCTCCACTTT. Protein product: CASSLRTGEYSPLHF.

V and J are TRBV19 and TRBJ1-2, with 7 bases lining up with TRBD1. Germline CDR1 and CDR2: LNHDA and SQIVND (reference sequence). Trimming at V came to 4 bases and at J to 6 bases, leaving 11 bases not matched to a gene. The CDR3 loop spans 15 amino acids. Here the CDR3 DNA reads TGTGCCAGTAGTACCCGGAGGCAGGGGGTAGATGGCTACACCTTC. Translated, it gives CASSTRRQGVDGYTF.

This clone was observed a single time. CDR3 in amino acids: CASSLGWGDETQYF. In DNA form, the CDR3 reads TGTGCCAGCAGCCTCGGTTGGGGCGACGAGACCCAGTACTTC. V and J are TRBV5-5 and TRBJ2-5; a possible D gene is TRBD1 (5 bases). The CDR3 sequence is 14 residues long. CDR1 is SGHKS and CDR2 is YYEKEE in the germline V gene (reference sequence). The V and J ends lost 4 bases and 5 bases respectively, with 15 bases between them.

This clone was found many times. The chain combines TRBV11-2 with TRBJ2-7; TRBD1 matches 8 bases. The trim removed 4 bases at V and 1 base at J, leaving 9 bases unmatched. The germline gives CDR1 SGHAT, CDR2 FQNNGV. The CDR3 consists of 16 residues. CDR3 loop: CASSSRRQGWSYEQYF. Written as DNA, the CDR3 is TGTGCCAGCAGCTCCCGCCGACAGGGGTGGTCCTACGAGCAGTACTTC. The entire variable domain, with the rest obtained from reference TRBV11-2 and TRBJ2-7, is as follows: EAGVAQSPRYKIIEKRQSVAFWCNPISGHATLYWYQQILGQGPKLLIQFQNNGVVDDSQLPKDRFSAERLKGVDSTLKIQPAKLEDSAVYLCASSSRRQGWSYEQYFGPGTRLTVT.